One and the same sample provided the 11 T cell receptor beta chains below, sequenced in a study of blood T cell repertoires in COVID-19. Clones were sequenced by immunoSEQ multiplex PCR, and TCRdb holds only the in-frame ones, with some missing. Of fewer than 250,000 clones in the sample, approximately 91% were seen once. The sample consisted of peripheral blood. All receptors come from a man between 25 and 39 years old with acute or convalescent COVID-19.

A single count supports this clone. The chain joins TRBV6-6 to TRBJ1-5, with D possibly being TRBD1 (6 bases). The V gene's germline CDR1 is MNHNY and CDR2 SVGAGI (reference sequence). The CDR3 is made up of 13 amino acids. V gave up 5 bases and J gave up 7 bases, with 12 bases separating them. The CDR3 loop reads CASSRSGVQPQHF. CDR3 DNA sequence: TGTGCCAGCAGTCGATCAGGGGTCCAGCCCCAGCATTTT.

The chain recombines TRBV11-2 with TRBJ2-7, with a tentative D call TRBD1 (6 bases). Trimming stripped 5 bases from V and 1 base from J, with 12 bases between. The CDR3 is 14 residues long. Germline CDR1 SGHAT, CDR2 FQNNGV. CDR3 coding DNA: TGTGCCAGCAGCCAGGGACATCTTTCCTACGAGCAGTACTTC. Its protein product is CASSQGHLSYEQYF.

The V and J genes are TRBV18 and TRBJ2-1; 7 nucleotides line up with TRBD1. The germline CDR1 and CDR2 sequences are KGHSH and LQKENI. The length of the CDR3 is 13 residues. The trim removed 4 bases at V and 4 bases at J, leaving 1 base unmatched. CDR3 region: CASSLDRYNEQFF. In DNA form, the CDR3 reads TGTGCCAGCTCACTGGACAGGTACAATGAGCAGTTCTTC.

Details on this clone: Other DNA sequences in this sample translate to the same CDR3. The chain combines TRBV18 with TRBJ2-2; the D gene is possibly TRBD2 (6 bases). Trimming removed 3 bases at V and 4 bases at J, with 9 bases between. CDR1 is KGHSH, CDR2 LQKENI, per germline. This CDR3 has 14 residues. As DNA, the CDR3 is TGTGCCAGCTCACCTGGAGGGCCCACCGGGGAGCTGTTTTTT. Translating gives CASSPGGPTGELFF. Variable domain in full (rest from reference TRBV18 and TRBJ2-2): NAGVMQNPRHLVRRRGQEARLRCSPMKGHSHVYWYRQLPEEGLKFMVYLQKENIIDESGMPKERFSAEFPKEGPSILRIQQVVRGDSAAYFCASSPGGPTGELFFGEGSRLTVL.

V usage is TRBV2 and J usage is TRBJ1-1; no firm D call. V lost 4 bases, J lost 6 bases, and 12 bases lay in between. The CDR3 sequence is 13 residues long. Germline loops: CDR1 SNHLY, CDR2 FYNNEI. The CDR3 bases are TGTGCCAGCAGTGGCAAGTTTAGAGCTGAAGCTTTCTTT. Encoded protein: CASSGKFRAEAFF. The full variable domain, with the rest looked up from reference TRBV2 and TRBJ1-1, is EPEVTQTPSHQVTQMGQEVILRCVPISNHLYFYWYRQILGQKVEFLVSFYNNEISEKSEIFDDQFSVERPDGSNFTLKIRSTKLEDSAMYFCASSGKFRAEAFFGQGTRLTVV.

This clone has only one observation. The genes are TRBV9 and TRBJ2-1; D is perhaps TRBD2 (5 bases). Germline V CDR1 and CDR2: SGDLS, YYNGEE. Trimming removed 3 bases from V and 0 bases from J, with 13 bases in between. This CDR3 contains 16 residues. The CDR3 is CASSARLSSSYNEQFF. CDR3 DNA: TGTGCCAGCAGCGCAAGACTATCAAGCTCCTACAATGAGCAGTTCTTC.

The genes are TRBV2 and TRBJ1-1; 11 bases align to TRBD1. This CDR3 comprises 15 residues. Germline CDR1 and CDR2: SNHLY and FYNNEI. Trimming cost V 0 bases and J 3 bases; bases outside gene matches: 0. The CDR3: CASSEAGQGDTEAFF. CDR3 sequence (DNA): TGTGCCAGCAGTGAAGCGGGACAGGGGGACACTGAAGCTTTCTTT.

The chain employs TRBV28 and TRBJ2-7; 10 bases are shared with TRBD1. Germline V gene data show CDR1 as MDHEN and CDR2 as SYDVKM. The CDR3 is 14 amino acids. After removal of 7 bases from V and 3 bases from J, the junction contained 6 bases not matched to a gene. Here the CDR3 reads CASIQRTGGYEQYF. CDR3 DNA sequence: TGTGCCAGCATCCAGAGGACAGGGGGCTACGAGCAGTACTTC.

This clone was picked up a small number of times. The chain employs TRBV7-8 and TRBJ2-3, with D tentatively TRBD2 (5 bases). The V and J ends lost 3 bases and 4 bases respectively, with 14 bases between them. Germline V gene data show CDR1 as SGHVS and CDR2 as FQNEAQ. The CDR3 is 15 residues long. For the CDR3, the DNA is TGTGCCAGCAGCTTCCAAGTGATGAGGGCAGATACGCAGTATTTT. Its protein product is CASSFQVMRADTQYF. The full variable domain, completed using reference TRBV7-8 and TRBJ2-3, is GAGVSQSPRYKVAKRGQDVALRCDPISGHVSLFWYQQALGQGPEFLTYFQNEAQLDKSGLPSDRFFAERPEGSVSTLKIQRTQQEDSAVYLCASSFQVMRADTQYFGPGTRLTVL.

The chain combines TRBV6-5 with TRBJ2-5; 10 bases fit TRBD2. Trimming took 7 bases from V and 2 from J; bases not matched to a gene: 7. Germline lookup yields CDR1 MNHEY and CDR2 SVGAGI. The CDR3 has 15 residues. The CDR3 reads CASTLAGNRQETQYF. CDR3 in DNA: TGTGCCAGCACACTAGCGGGGAACAGGCAAGAGACCCAGTACTTC.

The rearrangement links TRBV27 to TRBJ1-1; 10 positions agree with TRBD1. The CDR3 length is 14 residues. The germline V gene encodes CDR1 MNHEY and CDR2 SMNVEV (reference sequence). The trim removed 5 bases at V and 11 bases at J, leaving 11 bases unmatched. CDR3 amino acids: CASSKPGQGIRAFF. DNA of the CDR3: TGTGCCAGCAGTAAACCGGGACAGGGGATCAGGGCTTTCTTT.